The sequence of this TCR beta chain was determined in a study of T cell responses to AZD1222 COVID-19 vaccine. Measured with immunoSEQ multiplex PCR; TCRdb has only the in-frame clones, and not every one. Of 200,000 to 250,000 clones listed, roughly 91% are singletons. Germline values: CDR1 MDHEN, CDR2 SYDVKM. The CDR3 runs 14 residues. Between the trimmed V and J ends, which lost 8 bases and 0 bases, there was a span of 13 bases. The chain uses TRBV28 and TRBJ1-2; weak D call: TRBD1 (6 bases). This sequence originates from an adult in good health. The sequencing used peripheral blood, collected on day 0 of MenACWY control vaccination. The CDR3 region is CASAPGHTNYGYTF. The CDR3 DNA sequence: TGTGCCAGCGCCCCGGGACATACTAACTATGGCTACACCTTC.